The 19 T cell receptor beta chains below come from one sample, sequenced in a study of CD8+CD57+ T cells in acquired aplastic anemia. Genomic DNA templated the TCR beta VDJ and CDR3 profiling. MiXCR, run by TCRdb on the reads, gives a single entry per CDR3 protein. The sample includes under 200,000 distinct CDR3 sequences, 50% to 75% of them seen just once. Material for sequencing was sorted CD4+, CD8+, or CD8+CD57+ T cells (not recorded which) from PBMCs. Receptor source: a human donor with severe aplastic anemia or a healthy control (not recorded which).

This clonotype was recorded at least ten times. This chain connects TRBV12-3 or TRBV12-4 to TRBJ1-5; D gene ambiguous. The V and J ends lost 6 bases and 0 bases respectively, with 12 bases between them. This CDR3 comprises 15 residues. The CDR3 protein is CASSPSPYSNQPQHF. CDR3 in DNA: TGTGCCAGCAGCCCGAGTCCATATAGCAATCAGCCCCAGCATTTT.

This chain links TRBV20-1 with TRBJ2-2; D possibly corresponds to TRBD2 (6 bases). CDR1 and CDR2 (germline): DFQATT, SNEGSKA (reference sequence). V lost 3 bases to trimming and J lost 1 base, with 15 bases between them. The length of the CDR3 is 16 residues. Here the CDR3 DNA reads TGCAGTGCTAGTCTCCACGGGAGTTTGAACACCGGGGAGCTGTTTTTT. It is translated as CSASLHGSLNTGELFF.

This clonotype was detected many times. As DNA, the CDR3 is TGCGCCAGCAGCCGTGTATCGAACACTGAAGCTTTCTTT. This translates into CASSRVSNTEAFF. This sequence joins TRBV4-3 and TRBJ1-1; D remains unclear. Germline V CDR1 and CDR2: LGHNA, YSLEER. The V end was cut by 4 bases, the J end by 1 base, with 7 bases between. This CDR3 is built from 13 residues.

CDR3 in DNA: TGTGCCAGCCGGGAGCACAGGGGAGGTGAAAAACTGTTTTTT. This translates into CASREHRGGEKLFF. The V call is TRBV25-1, the J call TRBJ1-4, with 7 bases lining up with TRBD1. With 8 bases clipped from V and 7 bases from J, the junction kept 10 bases outside the gene matches. Germline CDR1 and CDR2: MGHDK and SYGVNS. There are 14 residues in the CDR3.

J is TRBJ2-5 and V is TRBV5-8; 8 bases align to TRBD1. From germline, CDR1 is SGHTS and CDR2 YDEGEE. The CDR3 runs to 14 residues. Losses at the gene ends were 1 base for V and 4 bases for J; bases not matched to a gene: 3. The CDR3: CASSLFDRGETQYF. The CDR3 DNA reads as TGTGCCAGCAGCTTGTTCGACAGGGGAGAGACCCAGTACTTC.

The chain has TRBV7-6 and TRBJ2-1; D remains unclear. Trimming left V 2 bases short and J 5 bases short, with 10 bases between. The CDR3 extends over 14 amino acids. Germline V gene data show CDR1 as SGHVS and CDR2 as FNYEAQ. The CDR3 is CASSLLGTHNEQFF. Here the CDR3 DNA reads TGTGCCAGCAGCTTATTAGGTACCCACAATGAGCAGTTCTTC.

The DNA for the CDR3 is TGTGCCAGCAGCTTCCCGGACAGTCTTAGAGGTGAAAAACTGTTTTTT. Its translation: CASSFPDSLRGEKLFF. The chain uses TRBV7-2 and TRBJ1-4, with D maybe TRBD1 (6 bases). Germline assignment: CDR1 SGHTA and CDR2 FQGNSA. Trimming shortened V by 3 bases and J by 7 bases, and 18 bases separated the two germline ends. The CDR3 extends over 16 amino acids.

The chain combines TRBV7-9 with TRBJ2-1, with D uncertain. The germline CDR1 and CDR2 sequences are SEHNR and FQNEAQ (reference sequence). The CDR3 contains 14 residues. V shed 4 bases and J shed 3 bases, with 10 bases lying between them. The CDR3 region has the DNA TGTGCCAGCAGCTCACCACTACACTACAATGAGCAGTTCTTC. This gives the protein CASSSPLHYNEQFF.

The chain joins TRBV5-6 to TRBJ2-5; D gene uncertain. CDR1 and CDR2 from the germline V gene are SGHDT and YYEEEE. Trimming took 0 bases from V and 5 from J, leaving 5 bases between them. The CDR3 runs to 12 residues. CDR3 loop: CASSLGDETQYF. The CDR3 nucleotides are TGTGCCAGCAGCTTGGGGGATGAGACCCAGTACTTC.

The V call is TRBV29-1, the J call TRBJ1-5, with TRBD1 identical over 9 bases. Germline-derived CDR1 and CDR2 are SQVTM and ANQGSEA. With V trimmed by 0 bases and J by 7 bases, 4 bases remained unmatched. The CDR3 length is 14 residues. CDR3 amino acids: CSVEEGGQGQPQHF. In nucleotides, the CDR3 is TGCAGCGTTGAAGAGGGGGGACAGGGACAGCCCCAGCATTTT.

The rearrangement uses TRBV7-9 and TRBJ2-5; D remains unclear. V lost 5 bases and J 5 bases, leaving 9 bases between the germline ends. This CDR3 contains 12 residues. CDR1 is SEHNR, CDR2 FQNEAQ, per germline (reference sequence). For the CDR3, the DNA is TGTGCCAGCAGCCTCCGAACGGAGACCCAGTACTTC. Amino acid sequence: CASSLRTETQYF.

This clonotype was counted a few times. This chain links TRBV7-2 with TRBJ2-1; 9 bases line up with TRBD2. The CDR3 sequence is 16 residues long. The germline V gene has CDR1 SGHTA and CDR2 FQGNSA. With 4 bases clipped from V and 5 bases from J, the junction kept 9 bases outside the gene matches. For the CDR3, the DNA is TGTGCCAGCAGCTCAAGCGGCGGGAGGGCTAACAATGAGCAGTTCTTC. Its protein product is CASSSSGGRANNEQFF.

The rearrangement links TRBV2 to TRBJ1-2, with 9 bases fitting TRBD1. The V segment lost 8 bases and the J segment 6 bases; nucleotides outside the gene matches: 7. Germline assignment: CDR1 SNHLY and CDR2 FYNNEI. This CDR3 region has 13 residues. This CDR3 reads CASGTGRVDGYTF. The CDR3 region has the DNA TGTGCCAGCGGGACAGGGAGGGTGGATGGCTACACCTTC. The full variable domain, completed using reference TRBV2 and TRBJ1-2, is EPEVTQTPSHQVTQMGQEVILRCVPISNHLYFYWYRQILGQKVEFLVSFYNNEISEKSEIFDDQFSVERPDGSNFTLKIRSTKLEDSAMYFCASGTGRVDGYTFGSGTRLTVV.

In this sample, this clonotype turned up a few times. The rearrangement links TRBV10-3 to TRBJ1-2, with TRBD1 identical over 8 bases. Germline assignment: CDR1 ENHRY and CDR2 SYGVKD. With 2 bases clipped from V and 4 bases from J, the junction kept 3 bases outside the gene matches. The length of the CDR3 is 14 residues. The chain's CDR3 is CAISEGTGPYGYTF. CDR3 coding DNA: TGTGCCATCAGTGAGGGGACAGGACCCTATGGCTACACCTTC.

The chain links TRBV12-3 or TRBV12-4 to TRBJ2-7; D ambiguous. The CDR3 sequence is 13 residues long. V was cut by 6 bases and J by 0 bases, with 9 bases left in between. The CDR3 nucleotides read TGTGCCAGCAGGGGCCCCAGCTCCTACGAGCAGTACTTC. It specifies CASRGPSSYEQYF.

The rearrangement joins TRBV7-9 to TRBJ1-1; D remains unclear. V dropped 7 bases and J dropped 0 bases, with 12 bases sitting between them. The germline CDR1 and CDR2 sequences are SEHNR and FQNEAQ (reference sequence). The CDR3 length is 14 residues. The CDR3 coding sequence is TGTGCCAGCATCGACCCTGACATGAACACTGAAGCTTTCTTT. Its translation is CASIDPDMNTEAFF.

This clonotype was observed many times. The genes are TRBV19 and TRBJ2-3, with D possibly being TRBD2 (6 bases). The CDR3 is made up of 16 amino acids. CDR1 LNHDA and CDR2 SQIVND come from the germline V gene (reference sequence). The V end was cut by 5 bases, the J end by 2 bases, with 17 bases between. The CDR3 loop is CASSPLRDLNTDTQYF. The CDR3 DNA sequence: TGTGCCAGTAGTCCCCTCCGGGACTTAAACACAGATACGCAGTATTTT.

CDR3 in DNA: TGTGCCACCAGTGATTTTACTGTAAGCTCCTACAATGAGCAGTTCTTC. It codes for CATSDFTVSSYNEQFF. The gene calls are TRBV24-1 and TRBJ2-1, with D hard to call. Germline V lookup: CDR1 KGHDR, CDR2 SFDVKD. Deletions cut 1 base from V and 0 bases from J, with 9 bases between. The CDR3 is 16 amino acids.

V and J are TRBV5-6 and TRBJ2-1, with a tentative D call TRBD1 (5 bases). The CDR3 has 15 residues. CDR1 is SGHDT, CDR2 YYEEEE, per germline. The V gene lost 5 bases and the J gene lost 6 bases, with 18 bases spanning the gap. The CDR3, as DNA: TGTGCCAGCAGTGATGCTCAGGGATCGAGCAATGAGCAGTTCTTC. Protein product: CASSDAQGSSNEQFF.